This is a list of T cell receptor beta chains from one sample in a study of T cell responses to AZD1222 COVID-19 vaccine. Data came from immunoSEQ multiplex PCR; TCRdb stores just in-frame clones and leaves some out. The table includes about 260,000 clones, more than 85% detected once. The sample in question was peripheral blood, obtained on day 0 of AZD1222 vaccination. The source is an adult in good health. The CDR3 runs from the conserved cysteine through the conserved F or W. A D gene is named only where the DNA matches it firmly. Expanded clones are given a class, and other clones once, few, many or no size at all.

V gene	clone size	D gene	J gene	CDR3 protein	CDR3 DNA
TRBV24-1	.	TRBD2	TRBJ2-3	CATSDGGRALTDTQYF	TGTGCCACCAGTGATGGCGGGAGGGCTCTCACAGATACGCAGTATTTT
TRBV6-4	.	.	TRBJ1-1	CASSMTPNTEAFF	TGTGCCAGCAGCATGACACCGAACACTGAAGCTTTCTTT
TRBV24-1	once	.	TRBJ2-2	CATSDPQSWGTGELFF	TGTGCCACCAGTGATCCCCAAAGCTGGGGGACCGGGGAGCTGTTTTTT
TRBV19	.	.	TRBJ2-3	CASSPSGAAFTDTQYF	TGTGCCAGTAGTCCCTCTGGGGCGGCTTTTACAGATACGCAGTATTTT
TRBV9	few	.	TRBJ1-2	CASSPSEQGLGYTF	TGTGCCAGCAGCCCATCGGAGCAGGGGTTAGGCTACACCTTC
TRBV5-1	.	TRBD2	TRBJ2-2	CASSRTSGFLTGELFF	TGCGCCAGCAGCCGGACTAGCGGGTTCCTCACCGGGGAGCTGTTTTTT
TRBV2	once	.	TRBJ2-1	CAGKFSGSYNEQFF	TGTGCCGGTAAATTCTCGGGCTCCTACAATGAGCAGTTCTTC
TRBV4-1	.	TRBD2	TRBJ2-3	CASSHTGAGGRYF	TGCGCCAGCAGCCACACCGGGGCGGGAGGACGGTATTTT
TRBV27	once	TRBD2	TRBJ2-7	CASSAAGFWSGVTLEQYF	TGTGCCAGCAGTGCCGCCGGGTTCTGGAGCGGGGTGACCCTCGAGCAGTACTTC
TRBV5-6	.	.	TRBJ2-7	CASSLVTRGTDYEQYF	TGTGCCAGCAGCTTGGTGACTAGGGGTACCGACTACGAGCAGTACTTC
TRBV4-1	.	.	TRBJ1-1	CASSQDFVAKEAFF	TGCGCCAGCAGCCAAGATTTTGTAGCAAAAGAAGCTTTCTTT
TRBV2	.	.	TRBJ2-2	CASSVYNTGELFF	TGTGCCAGCAGTGTTTATAACACCGGGGAGCTGTTTTTT
TRBV9	once	.	TRBJ2-2	CASSREAQVGELFF	TGTGCCAGCAGCCGCGAGGCCCAAGTAGGGGAGCTGTTTTTT
TRBV29-1	.	.	TRBJ2-7	CSVVDGMTYEQYF	TGCAGCGTTGTGGACGGGATGACCTACGAGCAGTACTTC
TRBV5-4	.	TRBD1	TRBJ1-5	CASSWGGQSSQPQHF	TGTGCCAGCAGCTGGGGGGGACAGTCTTCCCAGCCCCAGCATTTT
TRBV11-2	.	.	TRBJ2-7	CASSFLGSSEQYF	TGTGCCAGCAGCTTCCTAGGTTCCAGCGAGCAGTACTTC
TRBV4-1	.	TRBD2	TRBJ2-2	CASSQPKRGGNTGELFF	TGCGCCAGCAGCCAACCTAAGCGGGGGGGGAACACCGGGGAGCTGTTTTTT
TRBV19	.	TRBD2	TRBJ2-3	CASTSGRSTDTQYF	TGTGCCAGTACTAGCGGGAGATCGACAGATACGCAGTATTTT
TRBV7-2	.	TRBD2	TRBJ2-5	CASSPGGGEAQYF	TGTGCCAGCAGCCCCGGGGGGGGAGAGGCCCAGTACTTC
TRBV19	.	TRBD2	TRBJ2-1	CASSPNLAGVNNEQFF	TGTGCCAGTAGTCCCAATCTAGCGGGAGTTAACAATGAGCAGTTCTTC
TRBV27	.	.	TRBJ2-1	CASSLLTEPSYNEQFF	TGTGCCAGCAGTTTATTGACTGAGCCCTCCTACAATGAGCAGTTCTTC
TRBV23-1	once	.	TRBJ1-5	CASSTKRSRNQPQHF	TGCGCCAGCAGCACCAAGAGATCAAGAAATCAGCCCCAGCATTTT
TRBV19	.	TRBD2	TRBJ2-1	CASSNSGRGEQFF	TGTGCCAGTAGTAATAGCGGGAGGGGAGAGCAGTTCTTC
TRBV27	.	.	TRBJ1-2	CASSFSGNYGYTF	TGTGCCAGCAGTTTCTCCGGGAACTATGGCTACACCTTC
TRBV28	.	.	TRBJ1-2	CASSLRGGGRNGYTF	TGTGCCAGCAGTTTAAGGGGAGGGGGGCGGAATGGCTACACCTTC
TRBV5-1	.	.	TRBJ2-1	CASSLGGGLDGEQFF	TGCGCCAGCAGCTTGGGCGGGGGCCTGGACGGTGAGCAGTTCTTC
TRBV9	once	TRBD2	TRBJ2-5	CASSVGLAGPEETQYF	TGTGCCAGCAGCGTAGGGCTAGCGGGCCCTGAAGAGACCCAGTACTTC
TRBV12-3/TRBV12-4	.	.	TRBJ2-7	CASSPTSSYEQYF	TGTGCCAGCAGCCCAACGAGCTCCTACGAGCAGTACTTC
TRBV7-2	.	.	TRBJ2-1	CASSIAGTNSNEQFF	TGTGCCAGCAGCATAGCCGGGACAAATTCCAATGAGCAGTTCTTC
TRBV5-1	.	.	TRBJ2-6	CASSSLGAGANVLTF	TGCGCCAGCAGCTCTCTAGGGGCCGGGGCCAACGTCCTGACTTTC